This passage covers 12 T cell receptor beta chains from one sample sequenced in a study of a mutant IDH1 vaccine in newly diagnosed glioma. Time point meaning: week 11, during vaccination. Each dose of the vaccine consisted of 300 ug of mutant IDH1 20-mer peptide, with topical imiquimod. Antigens for these TCRs are unknown. The table came from immunoSEQ multiplex PCR; TCRdb's copy has only in-frame clones and leaves some out. This sample has about 25,000 clones; around 82% occur once, and the top ten carry approximately 9.1%. The specimen was PBMCs, collected from a glioma patient whose treatment included an IDH1 peptide vaccine. These receptors were taken from a woman in her late teens or twenties with glioma.

The chain uses TRBV10-2 and TRBJ1-1, with a tentative D call TRBD1 (5 bases). In germline, CDR1 is WSHSY, CDR2 SAAADI. V shed 2 bases and J shed 5 bases, with 12 bases lying between them. This CDR3 is built from 14 residues. The chain's CDR3 is CASSEQGDLTEAFF. For the CDR3, the DNA is TGCGCCAGCAGTGAGCAGGGTGATTTGACTGAAGCTTTCTTT.

The chain has TRBV10-3 and TRBJ1-1, with a possible D match to TRBD1 (6 bases). The germline gives CDR1 ENHRY, CDR2 SYGVKD. Trimming took 5 bases from V and 1 from J, leaving 8 bases between them. The CDR3 contains 13 residues. The CDR3 reads CAISTGTNTEAFF. In nucleotides, the CDR3 is TGTGCCATCAGTACAGGGACGAACACTGAAGCTTTCTTT.

The rearrangement links TRBV5-6 to TRBJ1-2, with D unresolved. The CDR3 contains 11 residues. V gave up 1 base and J gave up 8 bases, with 6 bases separating them. Germline V gene data show CDR1 as SGHDT and CDR2 as YYEEEE. The CDR3 DNA sequence: TGTGCCAGCAGCTTGATTGGAGGCTACACCTTC. Amino acid sequence: CASSLIGGYTF.

This chain links TRBV30 with TRBJ2-7; D is perhaps TRBD2 (5 bases). V lost 4 bases, J lost 0 bases, and 13 bases lay in between. CDR1 is GTSNPN, CDR2 SVGIG, per germline (reference sequence). This CDR3 has 14 amino acids. This CDR3 reads CAWTPLRVSYEQYF. Written as DNA, the CDR3 is TGTGCCTGGACCCCGTTGCGGGTCTCCTACGAGCAGTACTTC.

The V and J genes are TRBV6-6 and TRBJ2-2; D is uncertain. V lost 0 bases and J lost 4, with 9 bases in between. CDR1 and CDR2 (germline): MNHNY, SVGAGI (reference sequence). CDR3 length: 15 residues. In DNA, the CDR3 is TGTGCCAGCAGTTACTCAAATCTTGGCACCGGGGAGCTGTTTTTT. Protein: CASSYSNLGTGELFF.

The gene calls are TRBV6-5 and TRBJ2-1; tentative D call: TRBD1 (5 bases). The length of the CDR3 is 13 residues. CDR1 and CDR2 (germline): MNHEY, SVGAGI. Deletions cut 7 bases from V and 7 bases from J, with 14 bases between. The CDR3 is CASTALRGNEQFF. The CDR3 DNA is TGTGCCAGCACTGCCCTAAGGGGAAATGAGCAGTTCTTC.

The V and J genes are TRBV27 and TRBJ2-1, with D possibly being TRBD2 (5 bases). The germline V gene has CDR1 MNHEY and CDR2 SMNVEV (reference sequence). V lost 5 bases and J lost 12, with 17 bases in between. This CDR3 comprises 13 residues. CDR3 region: CASSPDPVEGQFF. Written as DNA, the CDR3 is TGTGCCAGCAGTCCCGACCCAGTAGAGGGGCAGTTCTTC.

This chain joins TRBV30 and TRBJ1-5, with D maybe TRBD1 (5 bases). Germline CDR1 and CDR2: GTSNPN and SVGIG (reference sequence). Between the trimmed V and J ends, which lost 4 bases and 3 bases, there was a span of 13 bases. The CDR3 consists of 14 residues. This chain's CDR3 is CAWNSGTPNQPQHF. The CDR3, as DNA: TGTGCCTGGAATTCTGGGACCCCCAATCAGCCCCAGCATTTT.

This clone was recorded only once. The V call is TRBV7-6, the J call TRBJ2-3; D unresolved. This CDR3 spans 13 amino acids. The V gene lost 1 base and the J gene lost 4 bases, with 6 bases spanning the gap. Germline V gene data show CDR1 as SGHVS and CDR2 as FNYEAQ. The CDR3 coding sequence is TGTGCCAGCAGCTTAGGGCTCGCAGATACGCAGTATTTT. Encoded protein: CASSLGLADTQYF.

This sequence joins TRBV2 and TRBJ2-2, with D unresolved. V lost 1 base, J lost 6 bases, and 3 bases lay in between. Germline lookup yields CDR1 SNHLY and CDR2 FYNNEI. This CDR3 is built from 12 residues. CDR3 amino acids: CASSEVSGELFF. The DNA for the CDR3 is TGTGCCAGCAGTGAAGTATCCGGGGAGCTGTTTTTT.

The V gene is TRBV7-2, the J gene TRBJ2-7, with TRBD1 matching 8 bases. The CDR3 is 14 residues long. V was pared by 4 bases and J by 2 bases, with 4 bases of the junction left unmatched. Germline V CDR1 and CDR2: SGHTA, FQGNSA. CDR3 DNA sequence: TGTGCCAGCAGCTCGACAGGGGCAGCCTACGAGCAGTACTTC. Translated: CASSSTGAAYEQYF.

The chain employs TRBV4-2 and TRBJ1-5, with D possibly matching TRBD1 (5 bases). The CDR3 consists of 13 residues. V shed 7 bases and J shed 4 bases, with 11 bases lying between them. In germline, CDR1 is LGHNA, CDR2 YNFKEQ. The CDR3 nucleotides read TGTGCCAGCACGGAAGGGGTGAATCAGCCCCAGCATTTT. This translates into CASTEGVNQPQHF.